The 26 T cell receptor beta chains below were found in one sample sequenced in a study of CD4 T cells in relation to SARS-CoV-2 and coronaviruses. The repertoire was sequenced with immunoSEQ multiplex PCR; TCRdb's copy has only in-frame clones and lacks some. The sample lists approximately 37,000 clones, roughly 85% occurring once. The sequencing input was memory CD4+ T cells from PBMCs. These receptors came from an adult with COVID-19.

The chain uses TRBV6-5 and TRBJ2-7, with 12 bases matching TRBD2. Germline loops: CDR1 MNHEY, CDR2 SVGAGI. CDR3 length equals 13 residues. The V segment lost 6 bases and the J segment 4 bases; nucleotides outside the gene matches: 1. CDR3 DNA: TGTGCCAGCAGGACTAGCGGGAGATACGAGCAGTACTTC. Amino acids: CASRTSGRYEQYF.

The chain has TRBV6-5 and TRBJ2-7, with no clear D. The CDR3 has 11 residues. Trimming shortened V by 6 bases and J by 3 bases, and 6 bases separated the two germline ends. Germline V gene sequence: CDR1 MNHEY, CDR2 SVGAGI. CDR3 bases: TGTGCCAGCAGCCACAACTACGAGCAGTACTTC. This translates into CASSHNYEQYF.

This sequence joins TRBV7-8 and TRBJ2-1; TRBD2 matches at 13 bases. Germline lookup yields CDR1 SGHVS and CDR2 FQNEAQ. The CDR3 is 15 residues long. V trimming: 4 bases; J trimming: 7 bases; junction bases outside the gene matches: 4. DNA for the CDR3: TGTGCCAGCAGCTGGGGACTAGCGGGGCGTAATGAGCAGTTCTTC. It specifies CASSWGLAGRNEQFF. The complete variable domain, with remaining parts taken from reference TRBV7-8 and TRBJ2-1, reads GAGVSQSPRYKVAKRGQDVALRCDPISGHVSLFWYQQALGQGPEFLTYFQNEAQLDKSGLPSDRFFAERPEGSVSTLKIQRTQQEDSAVYLCASSWGLAGRNEQFFGPGTRLTVL.

The rearrangement links TRBV4-2 to TRBJ2-1; TRBD2 matches at 7 bases. The CDR3 loop spans 16 amino acids. The germline CDR1 and CDR2 sequences are LGHNA and YNFKEQ. J gave up 0 bases and V 1 base, and 3 bases lay outside the gene matches. The CDR3 DNA reads TGTGCCAGCAGCCAAGCTCGCGGGAGCTCCTACAATGAGCAGTTCTTC. It translates to CASSQARGSSYNEQFF.

The V and J genes are TRBV5-4 and TRBJ1-1; D unclear. V was clipped by 10 bases and J by 0 bases, with 10 bases between them. Germline V CDR1 and CDR2: SGHNT, YYREEE (reference sequence). The length of the CDR3 is 12 residues. The CDR3 region has the DNA TGTGCCGGACGGGGAATGAACACTGAAGCTTTCTTT. The encoded protein is CAGRGMNTEAFF.

This clone was recorded a few times. V gene TRBV19 combines with J gene TRBJ1-4; D is unresolved. This CDR3 comprises 16 residues. Germline V gene sequence: CDR1 LNHDA, CDR2 SQIVND (reference sequence). The ends were cut back, 4 bases at V and 0 bases at J, with 12 bases in the middle. CDR3 DNA sequence: TGTGCCAGTAGTACACGCAGCCGTGCAACTAATGAAAAACTGTTTTTT. Its protein is CASSTRSRATNEKLFF.

V is TRBV5-4 and J is TRBJ1-2; D possibly corresponds to TRBD1 (6 bases). Trimming cost V 4 bases and J 8 bases, with 15 bases left between them. The CDR3 is made up of 13 amino acids. Germline-derived CDR1 and CDR2 are SGHNT and YYREEE (reference sequence). In DNA form, the CDR3 reads TGTGCCAGCAGCCAGGACAGTCGAGGCGGCTACACCTTC. This encodes CASSQDSRGGYTF. Using reference TRBV5-4 and TRBJ1-2 for the parts outside the CDR3, the full variable domain is ETGVTQSPTHLIKTRGQQVTLRCSSQSGHNTVSWYQQALGQGPQFIFQYYREEENGRGNFPPRFSGLQFPNYSSELNVNALELDDSALYLCASSQDSRGGYTFGSGTRLTVV.

This chain joins TRBV29-1 and TRBJ2-1, with 10 nucleotides matching TRBD1. With 6 bases clipped from V and 7 bases from J, the junction kept 6 bases outside the gene matches. This CDR3 spans 13 amino acids. Germline assignment: CDR1 SQVTM and CDR2 ANQGSEA. CDR3 in DNA: TGCAGCGTCGGGGACAGGGGCCGGAATGAGCAGTTCTTC. Protein sequence: CSVGDRGRNEQFF.

The chain combines TRBV5-1 with TRBJ1-2, with 7 bases aligning to TRBD1. Germline assignment: CDR1 SGHRS and CDR2 YFSETQ. After removal of 0 bases from V and 3 bases from J, the junction contained 2 bases not matched to a gene. The CDR3 is 14 amino acids. The CDR3 protein is CASSLVGGDYGYTF. The CDR3 nucleotides read TGCGCCAGCAGCTTGGTAGGGGGCGACTATGGCTACACCTTC.

V usage is TRBV19 and J usage is TRBJ1-5, with unresolved D. Trimming stripped 3 bases from V and 5 bases from J, with 8 bases between. CDR1 and CDR2 from the germline V gene are LNHDA and SQIVND (reference sequence). The length of the CDR3 is 13 residues. The CDR3 coding sequence is TGTGCCAGTAGTATCCAAGTCCATCAGCCCCAGCATTTT. Translation: CASSIQVHQPQHF.

This clone has a single count. The chain recombines TRBV5-4 with TRBJ2-5; 10 bases fit TRBD2. The junction had 7 bases not matched to a gene; V was cut back by 0 bases and J by 5 bases. The CDR3 sequence is 16 residues long. Germline lookup yields CDR1 SGHNT and CDR2 YYREEE (reference sequence). The CDR3 loop is CASSLGAGGPVETQYF. CDR3 nucleotide sequence: TGTGCCAGCAGCTTGGGAGCGGGAGGGCCTGTTGAGACCCAGTACTTC.

The rearrangement uses TRBV7-2 and TRBJ2-5; no definite D call. V lost 4 bases, J lost 3 bases, and 9 bases lay in between. The CDR3 is 13 amino acids. Germline-derived CDR1 and CDR2 are SGHTA and FQGNSA. In nucleotides, the CDR3 is TGTGCCAGCAGCTCAATTCTAGAAGAGACCCAGTACTTC. This translates into CASSSILEETQYF. Full variable domain (missing parts from reference TRBV7-2 and TRBJ2-5): GAGVSQSPSNKVTEKGKDVELRCDPISGHTALYWYRQSLGQGLEFLIYFQGNSAPDKSGLPSDRFSAERTGGSVSTLTIQRTQQEDSAVYLCASSSILEETQYFGPGTRLLVL.

This clone has just one count. DNA for the CDR3: TGTGCCAGCACCCCGGCCGGGACAGGGAATTCACCCCTCCACTTT. As protein: CASTPAGTGNSPLHF. V is TRBV7-2 and J is TRBJ1-6; 9 positions match TRBD1. V shed 7 bases and J 7 bases; nucleotides not matched to a gene: 8. This CDR3 comprises 15 residues. Germline V gene lookup returns CDR1 SGHTA and CDR2 FQGNSA.

The chain carries TRBV20-1 and TRBJ2-1; D not certain. Germline V gives CDR1 DFQATT, CDR2 SNEGSKA (reference sequence). The ends were cut back, 4 bases at V and 4 bases at J, with 5 bases in the middle. The CDR3 length is 11 residues. The CDR3 loop is CSAIIYNEQFF. The CDR3 nucleotides read TGCAGTGCTATCATATACAATGAGCAGTTCTTC.

This clone was seen just once. This chain joins TRBV9 and TRBJ1-4; no reliable D call. CDR3 length: 15 amino acids. Germline CDR1 and CDR2: SGDLS and YYNGEE. V gave up 3 bases and J gave up 4 bases, with 13 bases separating them. The CDR3 reads CASSAGLSVNEKLFF. The CDR3 bases are TGTGCCAGCAGCGCCGGACTTTCTGTTAATGAAAAACTGTTTTTT.

The J gene is TRBJ2-7, the V gene TRBV14; 7 bases line up with TRBD2. Losses at the gene ends were 5 bases for V and 1 base for J; bases not matched to a gene: 5. Germline V gene lookup returns CDR1 SGHDN and CDR2 FVKESK. The CDR3 length is 14 residues. The CDR3 bases are TGTGCCAGCAGCTACAGCGGGATTTCCTACGAGCAGTACTTC. This sequence encodes CASSYSGISYEQYF.

This clone has just one count. The chain uses TRBV2 and TRBJ2-5; D not certain. Per germline, CDR1 SNHLY and CDR2 FYNNEI. V lost 4 bases, J lost 3 bases, and 6 bases lay in between. The CDR3 runs to 12 residues. CDR3 in DNA: TGTGCCAGCAGTGGGCAAGAAGAGACCCAGTACTTC. The encoded protein is CASSGQEETQYF. Filled out from reference TRBV2 and TRBJ2-5, the complete variable domain reads EPEVTQTPSHQVTQMGQEVILRCVPISNHLYFYWYRQILGQKVEFLVSFYNNEISEKSEIFDDQFSVERPDGSNFTLKIRSTKLEDSAMYFCASSGQEETQYFGPGTRLLVL.

This sequence joins TRBV9 and TRBJ2-7; TRBD2 matches at 9 bases. CDR3 length: 16 residues. The germline V gene has CDR1 SGDLS and CDR2 YYNGEE. With 0 bases clipped from V and 3 bases from J, the junction kept 7 bases outside the gene matches. In DNA form, the CDR3 reads TGTGCCAGCAGCGTAGGGCCGGCTAGCGGGAACTACGAGCAGTACTTC. Protein product: CASSVGPASGNYEQYF.

The V and J genes are TRBV21-1 and TRBJ1-2. TRBV21-1 is a pseudogene segment. The CDR3 is 15 amino acids. In nucleotides, the CDR3 is TGTGCCAGCAGCAAAGTGAGTTATCGGAACTATGGCTACACCTTC. Translation: CASSKVSYRNYGYTF.

The chain links TRBV7-9 to TRBJ2-3, with D maybe TRBD2 (6 bases). Germline CDR1 reads SEHNR; CDR2 reads FQNEAQ (reference sequence). The CDR3 totals 17 residues. Trimming took off 4 bases at V and 4 bases at J, with 21 bases between the two ends. CDR3 DNA: TGTGCCAGCAGCTCGACCGCAGGGCGAGGAGGGGCAGATACGCAGTATTTT. The encoded protein is CASSSTAGRGGADTQYF. Full variable domain (outside the CDR3, taken from reference TRBV7-9 and TRBJ2-3): DTGVSQNPRHKITKRGQNVTFRCDPISEHNRLYWYRQTLGQGPEFLTYFQNEAQLEKSRLLSDRFSAERPKGSFSTLEIQRTEQGDSAMYLCASSSTAGRGGADTQYFGPGTRLTVL.

The chain recombines TRBV29-1 with TRBJ1-1; the D is unclear. The germline V gene encodes CDR1 SQVTM and CDR2 ANQGSEA. Deletions cut 6 bases from V and 8 bases from J, with 13 bases between. The CDR3 covers 11 residues. CDR3 region: CSVQTPGEAFF. The CDR3 DNA reads as TGCAGCGTCCAGACCCCGGGAGAAGCTTTCTTT.

The J gene is TRBJ2-2, the V gene TRBV19, with 9 bases matching TRBD2. V shed 2 bases, J shed 5 bases, and the junction held 9 bases outside the gene matches. Germline lookup yields CDR1 LNHDA and CDR2 SQIVND (reference sequence). This CDR3 spans 17 amino acids. The CDR3 nucleotides are TGTGCCAGTAGTATATTTGGCGGGAGGGGGGCGACCGGGGAGCTGTTTTTT. Protein: CASSIFGGRGATGELFF.

The gene calls are TRBV6-4 and TRBJ2-2; TRBD1 matches 8 bases. V trimming: 6 bases; J trimming: 1 base; junction bases outside the gene matches: 13. The CDR3 runs to 18 residues. Germline CDR1 MRHNA, CDR2 SNTAGT. CDR3 sequence: CASSQRAPGTGNTGELFF. The CDR3 region has the DNA TGTGCCAGCAGCCAACGAGCCCCCGGGACAGGGAACACCGGGGAGCTGTTTTTT.

The rearrangement links TRBV6-4 to TRBJ2-1; TRBD1 or TRBD2 may be the D gene (5 bases each). Germline CDR1 is MRHNA and CDR2 is SNTAGT. V lost 2 bases and J 12 bases, leaving 20 bases between the germline ends. This CDR3 is 15 amino acids long. CDR3 nucleotide sequence: TGTGCCAGCAGTGACACAGCCGGGACGCCAGATCCGCAGTTCTTC. It codes for CASSDTAGTPDPQFF.

The chain has TRBV5-1 and TRBJ2-7, with D possibly TRBD1 on 6 matching bases. CDR1 and CDR2 from the germline V gene are SGHRS and YFSETQ. V was clipped by 0 bases and J by 3 bases, with 10 bases between them. This CDR3 comprises 14 residues. CDR3 DNA: TGCGCCAGCAGCTTGGACAGGGCCATCTACGAGCAGTACTTC. Protein product: CASSLDRAIYEQYF.

The V gene is TRBV29-1, the J gene TRBJ2-3; 9 positions agree with TRBD1. The V gene's germline CDR1 is SQVTM and CDR2 ANQGSEA. The CDR3 is 15 residues long. The trim removed 5 bases at V and 0 bases at J, leaving 6 bases unmatched. The CDR3 loop reads CSVNGGTGSTDTQYF. The CDR3 nucleotides are TGCAGCGTTAATGGGGGGACAGGGAGCACAGATACGCAGTATTTT.